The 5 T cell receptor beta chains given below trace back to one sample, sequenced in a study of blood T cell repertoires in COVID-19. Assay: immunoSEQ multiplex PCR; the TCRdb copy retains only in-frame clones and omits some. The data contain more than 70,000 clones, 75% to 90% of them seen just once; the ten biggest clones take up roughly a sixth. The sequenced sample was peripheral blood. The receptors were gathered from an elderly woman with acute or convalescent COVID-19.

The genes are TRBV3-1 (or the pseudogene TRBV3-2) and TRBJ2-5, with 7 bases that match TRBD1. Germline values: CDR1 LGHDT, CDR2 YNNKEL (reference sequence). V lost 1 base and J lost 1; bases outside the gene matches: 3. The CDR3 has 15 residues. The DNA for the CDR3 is TGTGCCAGCAGCCAAGGACAGGGCCCCCAAGAGACCCAGTACTTC. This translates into CASSQGQGPQETQYF.

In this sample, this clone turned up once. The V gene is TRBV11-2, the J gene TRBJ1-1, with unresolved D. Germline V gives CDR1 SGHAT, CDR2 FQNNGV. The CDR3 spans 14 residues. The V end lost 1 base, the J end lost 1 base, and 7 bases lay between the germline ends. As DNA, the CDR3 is TGTGCCAGCAGCTTAGGGGCCAGGAACACTGAAGCTTTCTTT. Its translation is CASSLGARNTEAFF.

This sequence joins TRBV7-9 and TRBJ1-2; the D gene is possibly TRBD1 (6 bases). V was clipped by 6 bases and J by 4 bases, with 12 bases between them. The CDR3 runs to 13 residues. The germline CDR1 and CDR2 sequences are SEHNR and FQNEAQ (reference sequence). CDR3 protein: CASSRDKTYGYTF. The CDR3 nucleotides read TGTGCCAGCAGTCGGGACAAGACCTATGGCTACACCTTC.

Written as DNA, the CDR3 is TGTGCCAGTAGCCCGGTGGGGGGTTCTAATGAAAAACTGTTTTTT. As protein: CASSPVGGSNEKLFF. The genes are TRBV19 and TRBJ1-4; D perhaps matches TRBD1 (5 bases). This CDR3 has 15 residues. Germline CDR1 and CDR2: LNHDA and SQIVND (reference sequence). Trimming took off 6 bases at V and 3 bases at J, with 14 bases between the two ends.

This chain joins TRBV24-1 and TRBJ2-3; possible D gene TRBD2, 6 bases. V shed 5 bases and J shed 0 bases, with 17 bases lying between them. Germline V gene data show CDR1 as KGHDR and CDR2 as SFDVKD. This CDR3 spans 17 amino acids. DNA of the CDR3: TGTGCCACCAGTGCTCACGGCATTGGGACTAGCACAGATACGCAGTATTTT. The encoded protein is CATSAHGIGTSTDTQYF.